These 30 T cell receptor beta chains came from one sample sequenced in a study of siplizumab effects on memory and regulatory T cells. Here immunoSEQ multiplex PCR was the method, and the copy in TCRdb shows in-frame clones only, minus some. The table records tens of thousands of clones, about 90% of them present only once. The material sequenced was CD8+ T cells sorted from blood. All receptors come from a human donor in good health.

This chain uses TRBV15 with TRBJ1-5; D is undetermined. CDR1 is LNHNV and CDR2 is YYDKDF in the germline V gene (reference sequence). Trimming took 1 base from V and 7 from J, leaving 8 bases between them. This CDR3 is 13 amino acids long. The CDR3 nucleotides read TGTGCCACCAGCAGAGGCCCTCGGCAGCCCCAGCATTTT. Protein sequence: CATSRGPRQPQHF.

Turning to this clone: Other DNA sequences in the sample encode the same CDR3. The chain uses TRBV2 and TRBJ2-5; D is ambiguous. Per the germline V gene, CDR1 is SNHLY and CDR2 is FYNNEI. V was trimmed by 8 bases and J by 3 bases, leaving 16 bases between them. The CDR3 is 14 amino acids. The CDR3 region is CASGPGELKETQYF. DNA of the CDR3: TGTGCCAGCGGGCCTGGGGAATTAAAAGAGACCCAGTACTTC.

The CDR3 DNA reads TGTGCCAGCAGCGGACGGCCTAATCAGCCCCAGCATTTT. It encodes CASSGRPNQPQHF. The chain is built from TRBV27 and TRBJ1-5; D remains ambiguous. Germline CDR1 is MNHEY and CDR2 is SMNVEV (reference sequence). V dropped 6 bases and J dropped 4 bases, with 10 bases sitting between them. There are 13 residues in the CDR3.

CDR3 in DNA: TGTGCCAGTAGTATTGGTGGGCGGGGATTTAGGAACGAGCAGTACTTC. Its protein product is CASSIGGRGFRNEQYF. The rearrangement links TRBV19 to TRBJ2-7, with D perhaps matching TRBD2 (6 bases). Germline CDR1 is LNHDA and CDR2 is SQIVND (reference sequence). The germline V and J ends were trimmed by 3 bases and 5 bases, with 20 bases remaining between them. The CDR3 consists of 16 residues. Supplemented by reference TRBV19 and TRBJ2-7, the full variable domain reads DGGITQSPKYLFRKEGQNVTLSCEQNLNHDAMYWYRQDPGQGLRLIYYSQIVNDFQKGDIAEGYSVSREKKESFPLTVTSAQKNPTAFYLCASSIGGRGFRNEQYFGPGTRLTVT.

The chain combines TRBV6-1 with TRBJ2-3, with D uncertain. Deletions cut 0 bases from V and 2 bases from J, with 9 bases between. The CDR3 consists of 15 residues. In germline, CDR1 is MNHNS, CDR2 SASEGT. The CDR3 reads CASSEAGAYTDTQYF. The CDR3, as DNA: TGTGCCAGCAGTGAAGCAGGAGCTTACACAGATACGCAGTATTTT.

This clone was found a few times. The chain recombines TRBV10-2 with TRBJ1-1; D ambiguous. The V gene lost 5 bases and the J gene lost 6 bases, with 10 bases spanning the gap. The CDR3 extends over 12 amino acids. Germline V lookup: CDR1 WSHSY, CDR2 SAAADI. The CDR3 reads CASSLANAEAFF. CDR3 DNA: TGCGCCAGCAGTCTAGCCAACGCTGAAGCTTTCTTT.

The V and J genes are TRBV27 and TRBJ2-1, with 7 bases that match TRBD2. Unmatched junction bases numbered 8, after V lost 4 bases and J lost 8 bases. The CDR3 has 14 residues. Germline lookup yields CDR1 MNHEY and CDR2 SMNVEV (reference sequence). CDR3 DNA: TGTGCCAGCAGTTCCGCGGGAGCTTTCTATGAGCAGTTCTTC. It yields the protein CASSSAGAFYEQFF.

V and J are TRBV27 and TRBJ2-1, with 9 nucleotides matching TRBD1. Per germline, CDR1 MNHEY and CDR2 SMNVEV (reference sequence). CDR3 size: 13 residues. V gave up 7 bases and J gave up 8 bases; unmatched junction bases: 6. The CDR3 bases are TGTGCCAGCAAGGACAGGGGAGGCTATGAGCAGTTCTTC. Its translation: CASKDRGGYEQFF.

The J gene is TRBJ2-2, the V gene TRBV7-9; D unclear. CDR1 is SEHNR, CDR2 FQNEAQ, per germline (reference sequence). There are 13 residues in the CDR3. The V and J ends lost 3 bases and 10 bases respectively, with 12 bases between them. CDR3 nucleotide sequence: TGTGCCAGCAGCTTTATGAACGACGAGGAGCTGTTTTTT. Translating gives CASSFMNDEELFF.

CDR3 nucleotides: TGTGCCAGTAAATTCGTAAACACCATATATTTT. It encodes CASKFVNTIYF. The chain links TRBV19 to TRBJ1-3; D is ambiguous. In germline, CDR1 is LNHDA, CDR2 SQIVND (reference sequence). The CDR3 has 11 amino acids. Trimming took off 7 bases at V and 6 bases at J, with 7 bases between the two ends.

The chain carries TRBV19 and TRBJ1-6, with D possibly matching TRBD1 (5 bases). The V gene lost 3 bases and the J gene lost 13 bases, with 7 bases spanning the gap. CDR3 length: 11 amino acids. CDR1 and CDR2 (germline): LNHDA, SQIVND (reference sequence). The CDR3 DNA follows: TGTGCCAGTAGTATGGGGGGGCCCCTCCACTTT. This encodes CASSMGGPLHF.

The V call is TRBV15, the J call TRBJ1-6; D is perhaps TRBD1 (5 bases). The CDR3 totals 16 residues. Looked up from germline, CDR1 is LNHNV and CDR2 is YYDKDF (reference sequence). The germline V and J ends were trimmed by 9 bases and 3 bases, with 18 bases remaining between them. The chain's CDR3 is CATRDSRGYYNSPLHF. In DNA form, the CDR3 reads TGTGCCACGCGCGACAGCCGAGGTTACTATAATTCACCCCTCCACTTT.

Worth noting for this clone: Other DNA sequences in this specimen translate into the identical CDR3. CDR3 coding DNA: TGCGCCAGCAGCCAATTAGGCGAGCAGTACTTC. Translating it yields CASSQLGEQYF. This chain links TRBV4-1 with TRBJ2-7; D not resolved. This CDR3 is built from 11 residues. V lost 2 bases and J lost 6, with 5 bases in between. CDR1 and CDR2 from the germline V gene are MGHRA and YSYEKL.

A remark on this clone: In the same sample, other DNA sequences code for this CDR3. The V gene is TRBV6-6, the J gene TRBJ2-7; 7 bases map to TRBD1. The length of the CDR3 is 13 residues. J lost 3 bases, V lost 5 bases, and 4 bases had no gene match. Germline V lookup: CDR1 MNHNY, CDR2 SVGAGI (reference sequence). The CDR3 here is CASSSAGGYEQYF. CDR3 DNA sequence: TGTGCCAGCAGTAGCGCAGGGGGCTACGAGCAGTACTTC.

This chain links TRBV4-1 with TRBJ2-7, with D perhaps being TRBD1 or TRBD2 (5 bases each). Between the trimmed V and J ends, which lost 4 bases and 7 bases, there was a span of 17 bases. From germline, CDR1 is MGHRA and CDR2 YSYEKL. The CDR3 is made up of 14 amino acids. The CDR3 bases are TGCGCCAGCAGCCTGCTCCGGGGCGCGGATGAGCAGTACTTC. This encodes CASSLLRGADEQYF.

Notes on this clone: A read error may account for a junction end that differs from germline. This sequence joins TRBV5-1 and TRBJ2-7; D unresolved. TRBJ2-1 matches the DNA end more closely, so the J call is doubtful. Germline V gene data show CDR1 as SGHRS and CDR2 as YFSETQ. CDR3 length: 15 amino acids. This CDR3 reads CASSFPPGGDNEQFF. In nucleotides, the CDR3 is TGTGCCAGCAGCTTCCCCCCGGGCGGAGACAATGAGCAGTTCTTC.

CDR3 sequence: CASSPAGRVQGNTIYF. As DNA, the CDR3 is TGTGCCAGCAGCCCCGCCGGCAGGGTGCAAGGAAACACCATATATTTT. The rearrangement joins TRBV7-9 to TRBJ1-3; D perhaps matches TRBD1 (5 bases). CDR1 is SEHNR, CDR2 FQNEAQ, per germline (reference sequence). This CDR3 is built from 16 residues. V was cut by 5 bases and J by 4 bases, with 18 bases left in between.

The gene calls are TRBV4-2 and TRBJ2-6, with D tentatively TRBD1 (6 bases). The germline V and J ends were trimmed by 4 bases and 0 bases, with 10 bases remaining between them. The CDR3 totals 16 residues. CDR1 LGHNA and CDR2 YNFKEQ come from the germline V gene. The CDR3 nucleotides read TGTGCCAGCAGCCCGGACAGCTCCTCTGGGGCCAACGTCCTGACTTTC. This gives the protein CASSPDSSSGANVLTF.

The chain recombines TRBV27 with TRBJ2-3, with 11 nucleotides matching TRBD2. V lost 6 bases and J lost 4; bases outside the gene matches: 6. Germline CDR1 reads MNHEY; CDR2 reads SMNVEV (reference sequence). The CDR3 consists of 15 residues. In nucleotides, the CDR3 is TGTGCCAGCAGCCTCTTTAGCGGGGGGGCAGATACGCAGTATTTT. Amino acids: CASSLFSGGADTQYF.

The chain recombines TRBV5-6 with TRBJ2-7; D is unresolved. Trimming shortened V by 4 bases and J by 0 bases, and 8 bases separated the two germline ends. The germline V gene encodes CDR1 SGHDT and CDR2 YYEEEE. The CDR3 runs to 13 residues. Here the CDR3 DNA reads TGTGCCAGCAGCCGACTCCTCTCCTACGAGCAGTACTTC. It yields the protein CASSRLLSYEQYF.

V usage is TRBV27 and J usage is TRBJ2-3; 11 bases are a match to TRBD2. The CDR3 consists of 18 residues. V shed 5 bases and J 2 bases; nucleotides not matched to a gene: 12. Germline-derived CDR1 and CDR2 are MNHEY and SMNVEV (reference sequence). The CDR3 bases are TGTGCCAGCAGTAAATTAGCGGGAGGGCCCTCTTACACAGATACGCAGTATTTT. Its translation: CASSKLAGGPSYTDTQYF.

This clone appeared a single time. The chain employs TRBV7-3 and TRBJ1-5; unclear D gene. The ends were cut back, 4 bases at V and 3 bases at J, with 7 bases in the middle. Germline values: CDR1 SGHTA, CDR2 FQGTGA. This CDR3 spans 13 amino acids. This chain's CDR3 is CASSSEVNQPQHF. The CDR3 bases are TGTGCCAGCAGCTCGGAGGTCAATCAGCCCCAGCATTTT.

V gene TRBV6-5 combines with J gene TRBJ1-2; unclear D gene. CDR1 is MNHEY and CDR2 is SVGAGI in the germline V gene. The CDR3 runs to 16 residues. Between the trimmed V and J ends, which lost 0 bases and 1 base, there was a span of 12 bases. CDR3 bases: TGTGCCAGCAGTTACTCGAGGGTCGGAGATAACTATGGCTACACCTTC. This codes for CASSYSRVGDNYGYTF.

The chain employs TRBV27 and TRBJ1-5; tentatively, D is TRBD1 (5 bases). CDR1 MNHEY and CDR2 SMNVEV come from the germline V gene (reference sequence). Trimming left V 2 bases short and J 3 bases short, with 14 bases between. The CDR3 is made up of 16 amino acids. The CDR3 coding sequence is TGTGCCAGCAGTTTAATTTTCAGGGCAGACAATCAGCCCCAGCATTTT. Protein sequence: CASSLIFRADNQPQHF.

The chain employs TRBV27 and TRBJ2-7; no firm D call. Trimming removed 3 bases at V and 7 bases at J, with 16 bases between. CDR3 length equals 14 residues. CDR1 is MNHEY and CDR2 is SMNVEV in the germline V gene (reference sequence). CDR3: CASSFFGPGTEQYF. DNA of the CDR3: TGTGCCAGCAGTTTTTTTGGGCCCGGTACGGAGCAGTACTTC.

The chain uses TRBV7-3 and TRBJ2-1, with D maybe TRBD2 (6 bases). The CDR3 runs 15 residues. Germline V CDR1 and CDR2: SGHTA, FQGTGA. Trimming removed 4 bases from V and 8 bases from J, with 18 bases in between. CDR3 protein: CASSSIGGGADEQFF. The CDR3 bases are TGTGCCAGCAGCTCTATAGGAGGCGGGGCGGATGAGCAGTTCTTC.

The rearrangement links TRBV4-1 to TRBJ1-4; 7 bases align to TRBD1. The CDR3 is 14 residues long. Per the germline V gene, CDR1 is MGHRA and CDR2 is YSYEKL. The V gene end was trimmed by 3 bases and the J gene end by 4 bases; junction bases not matched to a gene: 2. The CDR3 sequence: CASSQGTDNEKLFF. The DNA of the CDR3 is TGCGCCAGCAGCCAGGGGACAGATAATGAAAAACTGTTTTTT.

J is TRBJ2-7 and V is TRBV6-5; D could derive from TRBD1 or TRBD2 (5 bases each). Germline CDR1 MNHEY, CDR2 SVGAGI. The V end was cut by 2 bases, the J end by 2 bases, with 16 bases between. The CDR3 length is 16 residues. CDR3 nucleotide sequence: TGTGCCAGCAGTTACACAACCGGGACGGCGACCTACGAGCAGTACTTC. Residues: CASSYTTGTATYEQYF.

This clone occurred a few times. The rearrangement joins TRBV20-1 to TRBJ1-1; D not certain. The CDR3 loop spans 10 amino acids. Germline V gives CDR1 DFQATT, CDR2 SNEGSKA (reference sequence). Trimming cost V 5 bases and J 7 bases, with 8 bases left between them. CDR3 in amino acids: CSADRNEAFF. For the CDR3, the DNA is TGCAGTGCTGATAGGAATGAAGCTTTCTTT.

In the case of this clone: The limits of the CDR3 on the DNA are not certain, so only TCRdb's listed CDR3 is given. This chain links TRBV12-2 with TRBJ2-3; TRBD2 is taken as the D call from the table, unchecked against the DNA. TRBV12-2 is described as a pseudogene. The CDR3 comprises 17 residues, both ends counted. The CDR3 loop reads CASRLAWASGSNDTQYF.